This is a list of T cell receptor beta chains from one sample in a study of identical twins. From the 5' RACE reads, TCRdb called clonotypes with MiXCR, one entry per CDR3 protein. The sample includes about 690,000 distinct CDR3 sequences, over 5% seen only once; the top ten take roughly 1.8%. Sequencing was done on a sample of naive T cells sorted from blood. The receptors come from a man aged 18 to 29 in good health. Both conserved end residues are part of each CDR3. Fields, in order: D gene, J gene, clone size, V gene, CDR3 DNA, CDR3 protein. A D gene is named only where the DNA matches it firmly. Size values are once, few and many counts, or a class for expanded clones, and some rows have none.

TRBD2 | TRBJ2-3 | few | TRBV18 | TGTGCCAGCTCACCAGCTCTAGCGGGAGTGACAGATACGCAGTATTTT | CASSPALAGVTDTQYF
. | TRBJ2-3 | many | TRBV10-3 | TGTGCCATCAGTGAGTCGGCGGATACGCAGTATTTT | CAISESADTQYF
. | TRBJ2-7 | few | TRBV30 | TGTGCCTGGACAGGGGACTACGAGCAGTACTTC | CAWTGDYEQYF
. | TRBJ2-5 | . | TRBV7-3 | TGTGCCAGCAGGCGGGCTCTCCAAGAGACCCAGTACTTC | CASRRALQETQYF
. | TRBJ2-3 | few | TRBV13 | TGTGCCAGCAGCGCCTCAGGGGAGCTAGACGTGTATTTT | CASSASGELDVYF
. | TRBJ2-6 | few | TRBV7-3 | TGTGCCAGCAGCGCGAGGGCCAGCTCTGGGGCCAACGTCCTGACTTTC | CASSARASSGANVLTF
TRBD1 | TRBJ1-2 | many | TRBV12-3/TRBV12-4 | TGTGCCAGCAGGGGATCCGGGACAGGAGTTTATGGCTACACCTTC | CASRGSGTGVYGYTF
. | TRBJ2-3 | many | TRBV7-2 | TGTGCCAGCAGCCCCCTACTAGGCGCAGATACGCAGTATTTT | CASSPLLGADTQYF
TRBD2 | TRBJ2-7 | few | TRBV6-1 | TGTGCCAGCAGTACCCCAGGGACTAGCGGGCGCTCCTACGAGCAGTACTTC | CASSTPGTSGRSYEQYF
TRBD2 | TRBJ2-3 | many | TRBV5-1 | TGCGCCAGCAGCTTGGTTAGGACTAGCGGTAGCACAGATACGCAGTATTTT | CASSLVRTSGSTDTQYF
. | TRBJ2-7 | . | TRBV4-2 | TGTGCCAGCAGCCAGTACAAGGGACTGGCCTACGAGCAGTACTTC | CASSQYKGLAYEQYF
. | TRBJ2-3 | many | TRBV5-1 | TGCGCCAGCAGCCTGAATCCGGGGCCGGATACGCAGTATTTT | CASSLNPGPDTQYF
. | TRBJ1-1 | few | TRBV5-1 | TGCGCCAGCAGCTTGGGTAGGCGGGTGGGGAACACTGAAGCTTTCTTT | CASSLGRRVGNTEAFF
. | TRBJ2-7 | . | TRBV6-5 | TGTGCCAGCAGTTACTCGATCGGGGCGAGGATCGGCTACGAGCAGTACTTC | CASSYSIGARIGYEQYF
TRBD1 | TRBJ2-3 | many | TRBV29-1 | TGCAGCGTTAGACAGGGCCCCACAGATACGCAGTATTTT | CSVRQGPTDTQYF
. | TRBJ2-5 | many | TRBV7-9 | TGTGCCAGCAGCCCCGTACGGGGTTTCTGGGAGACCCAGTACTTC | CASSPVRGFWETQYF
TRBD1 | TRBJ2-1 | many | TRBV29-1 | TGCAGCGTTGCAGACGACAGGGGGCCGATTGTATTAGTGTACAATGAGCAGTTCTTC | CSVADDRGPIVLVYNEQFF
. | TRBJ1-1 | many | TRBV29-1 | TGCAGCACGCGTCCCCGACAGGCAGAAGTTGAAGCTTTCTTT | CSTRPRQAEVEAFF
TRBD1 | TRBJ1-6 | . | TRBV20-1 | TGCAGTGCTACCCCCGGGACAGGGAGTTCACCCCTCCACTTT | CSATPGTGSSPLHF
TRBD2 | TRBJ2-1 | many | TRBV20-1 | TGCAGTGCTACTTCCGGGACTAACTCCTACAATGAGCAGTTCTTC | CSATSGTNSYNEQFF
TRBD1 | TRBJ2-3 | . | TRBV28 | TGTGCCAGCGGGGTATCGGGACAGGGAACAGATACGCAGTATTTT | CASGVSGQGTDTQYF
. | TRBJ1-6 | . | TRBV4-3 | TGCGCCAGCAGCCAAGATCCCGCGGGGGCGCATTCACCCCTCCACTTT | CASSQDPAGAHSPLHF
. | TRBJ2-7 | many | TRBV6-5 | TGTGCCAGCATGGGGACCCCGAGGGAGCAGTACTTC | CASMGTPREQYF
. | TRBJ2-1 | few | TRBV27 | TGTGCCAGCAGTTTAACAGTCAGGGATAGGAAGTTCTTC | CASSLTVRDRKFF
. | TRBJ2-1 | many | TRBV27 | TGTGCCAGCAGTTTACTACCAGAAACGGAAGGGTTCTTC | CASSLLPETEGFF
. | TRBJ2-1 | many | TRBV10-1 | TGCGCCAGCAGTGCGGACAGAGCCTCCAATGAGCAGTTCTTC | CASSADRASNEQFF
TRBD2 | TRBJ2-4 | many | TRBV6-6 | TGTGCCAGTAATAGCGGGAGGGGAAACATTCAGTACTTC | CASNSGRGNIQYF
TRBD2 | TRBJ2-3 | many | TRBV15 | TGTGCCACCAGCACCTGGGGAGGGGCGGGAGATACGCAGTATTTT | CATSTWGGAGDTQYF
. | TRBJ1-2 | many | TRBV5-1 | TGCGCCAGCAGCCTGTCACAGGGTCTTGGCTACACCTTC | CASSLSQGLGYTF
. | TRBJ2-1 | . | TRBV30 | TGTGCCTGGACCGCGACGTCGTCCTACAATGAGCAGTTCTTC | CAWTATSSYNEQFF
TRBD1 | TRBJ1-5 | many | TRBV29-1 | TGCAGCGTTGTTCAGGGGGCTGGGCAGCCCCAGCATTTT | CSVVQGAGQPQHF
TRBD1 | TRBJ2-3 | few | TRBV29-1 | TGCAGCGTTGAGAGGACAGGGGCCATGGGTACGCAGTATTTT | CSVERTGAMGTQYF
TRBD2 | TRBJ2-7 | many | TRBV7-9 | TGTGCCAGCAGCGCACAACTAGCGGGAGGCTACGAGCAGTACTTC | CASSAQLAGGYEQYF
. | TRBJ1-5 | many | TRBV12-3/TRBV12-4 | TGTGCCAGCAGAGGACAGCCCAATCAGCCCCAGCATTTT | CASRGQPNQPQHF
. | TRBJ1-4 | many | TRBV6-1 | TGTGCCAGCAGTAACAGGTTCACCAACGAAAAACTGTTTTTT | CASSNRFTNEKLFF
. | TRBJ2-1 | many | TRBV29-1 | TGCAGCCCAAGAGGGGGGGATGAGCAGTTCTTC | CSPRGGDEQFF
. | TRBJ2-3 | many | TRBV24-1 | TGTGCCACCAGTGCGGGACCGTTCATCACAGATACGCAGTATTTT | CATSAGPFITDTQYF
. | TRBJ2-2 | few | TRBV2 | TGTGCCAGCAGTGAAGCGGAGGGTTATAACACCGGGGAGCTGTTTTTT | CASSEAEGYNTGELFF
TRBD1 | TRBJ2-3 | few | TRBV6-1 | TGTGCCAGCAGATCAACAGGGGGCGCGGTCACAGATACGCAGTATTTT | CASRSTGGAVTDTQYF
TRBD2 | TRBJ2-1 | few | TRBV3-1 | TGTGCCAGCAGCCGGACTAGCGGAAAGCAGTTCTTC | CASSRTSGKQFF
. | TRBJ1-4 | many | TRBV20-1 | TGCAGTGCGGCTGGACAGTTTAAAGAAAAACTGTTTTTT | CSAAGQFKEKLFF